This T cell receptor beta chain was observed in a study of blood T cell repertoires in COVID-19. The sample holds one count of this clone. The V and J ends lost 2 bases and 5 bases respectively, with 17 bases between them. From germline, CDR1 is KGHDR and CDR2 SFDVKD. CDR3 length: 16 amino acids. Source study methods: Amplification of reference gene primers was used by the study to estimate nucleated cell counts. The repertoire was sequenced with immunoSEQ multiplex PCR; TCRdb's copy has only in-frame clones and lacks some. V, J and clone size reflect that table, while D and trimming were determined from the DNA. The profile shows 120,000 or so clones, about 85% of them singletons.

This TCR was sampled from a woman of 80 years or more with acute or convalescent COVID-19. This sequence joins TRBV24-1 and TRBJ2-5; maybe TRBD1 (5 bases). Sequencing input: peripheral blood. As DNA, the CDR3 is TGTGCCACCAGTGATTCGGCCCGGGCCCCAGGGGAGACCCAGTACTTC. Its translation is CATSDSARAPGETQYF.